This T cell receptor (beta chain) was sequenced for a study of regulatory T cells in long-lasting Graves disease. Time point noted: newly diagnosed GD, antithyroid drugs for less than 3 months. Researchers made the TCR library from RNA that was extracted from PBMCs. In this cohort, patients came from an endocrinology department located in Xi'an, China. Germline CDR1 reads SGHRS; CDR2 reads YFSETQ. The V and J ends lost 1 base and 7 bases respectively, with 12 bases between them. The CDR3 consists of 15 residues. Arm-PCR of CDR3 regions with iRepertoire HTBI primers generated TCR beta libraries. TCRdb re-called the multiplex PCR reads with MiXCR, one entry per CDR3 protein. The top ten clones hold about 23% of a sample with a few hundred thousand distinct CDR3 sequences, around 17% of them seen once. This clonotype was picked up a small number of times. The same data also went into a second study, on T cells in Graves' hyperthyroidism and ophthalmopathy. From that study: Together with thyroid ultrasound, orbital computed tomography, serum thyroxine and TRAb, clinical symptoms were used for diagnoses.

V and J are TRBV5-1 and TRBJ1-6; D possibly corresponds to TRBD1 (5 bases). Source: peripheral blood mononuclear cells (PBMCs), taken at new diagnosis, from a patient treated with antithyroid drugs. The receptor was derived from a woman under 30 with Graves disease. The CDR3 protein is CASSLLGQKNSPLHF. CDR3 in DNA: TGCGCCAGCAGCTTGCTGGGGCAGAAGAATTCACCCCTCCACTTT.